This T cell receptor beta chain was recovered during a study of type 1 regulatory T cells. Study background: An in vitro protocol generated T-allo10, a Tr1-enriched, alloantigen-specific CD4 T cell product.

MiXCR, applied by TCRdb to the reads, yields one record per CDR3 protein. The table records roughly 68,000 distinct CDR3 sequences, 63% of them present only once. With respect to this clonotype: Antigen unknown.

The germline V gene encodes CDR1 SGHTA and CDR2 FQGNSA. The trim removed 5 bases at V and 8 bases at J, leaving 7 bases unmatched. CDR3 length: 13 amino acids. Graft donor-derived T-allo10 cells were described as host-alloantigen-specific, anergic, and alloantigen-specifically suppressive. The chain employs TRBV7-2 and TRBJ1-2; TRBD1 agrees at 8 bases. This sequence was found in a human donor in good health. Source material: cultured T cells, either the whole culture or a sorted T cell fraction (not recorded which). The sample's subset: Tr1-enriched cell product generated in vitro against host alloantigens. The CDR3 nucleotides read TGTGCCAGCAGCATGGACAGGGTAAAAGGCTACACCTTC. Protein sequence: CASSMDRVKGYTF.